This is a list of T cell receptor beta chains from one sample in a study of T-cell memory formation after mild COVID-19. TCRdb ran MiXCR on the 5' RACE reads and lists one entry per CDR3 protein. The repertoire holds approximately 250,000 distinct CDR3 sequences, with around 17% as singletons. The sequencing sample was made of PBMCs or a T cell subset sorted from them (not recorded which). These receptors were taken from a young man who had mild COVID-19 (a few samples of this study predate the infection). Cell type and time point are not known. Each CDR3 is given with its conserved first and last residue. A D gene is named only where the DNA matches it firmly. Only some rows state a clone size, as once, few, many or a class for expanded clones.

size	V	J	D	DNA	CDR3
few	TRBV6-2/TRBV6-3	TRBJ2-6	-	TGTGCCAGCAGTCGGGACGGATACTCTGGGGCCAACGTCCTGACTTTC	CASSRDGYSGANVLTF
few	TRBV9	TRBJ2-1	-	TGTGCCAGCAGCCGATTCATGAGCTCCTACAATGAGCAGTTCTTC	CASSRFMSSYNEQFF
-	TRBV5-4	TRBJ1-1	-	TGTGCCAGCAGCTTGGTTGGAGGGGCTGGAGCTTTCTTT	CASSLVGGAGAFF
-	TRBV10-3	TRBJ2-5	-	TGTGCCATCAGTCCTTTTCAGGGCGGGGAGACCCAGTACTTC	CAISPFQGGETQYF
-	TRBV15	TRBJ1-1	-	TGTGCCACCAGCAGAGATTCTGGGGGGCCTGAAGCTTTCTTT	CATSRDSGGPEAFF
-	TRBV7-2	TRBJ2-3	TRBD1	TGTGCCAGCAGCTCAAGGGGACAGTGGTCAGATACGCAGTATTTT	CASSSRGQWSDTQYF
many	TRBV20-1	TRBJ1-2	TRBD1	TGCAGTGCTAGAGACCCTATGACAGGGAACTATGGCTACACCTTC	CSARDPMTGNYGYTF
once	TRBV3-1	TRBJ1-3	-	TGTGCCAGCAGCCAACGGGACATTGGAAACACCATATATTTT	CASSQRDIGNTIYF
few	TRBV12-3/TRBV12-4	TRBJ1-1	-	TGTGCCAGCAGCCGGCGGGGTTTAGAAACTGAAGCTTTCTTT	CASSRRGLETEAFF
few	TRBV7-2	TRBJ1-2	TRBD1	TGTGCCAGCAGCTTAGCGTTTAAGTTAAAGAGAGGACAGGGGTCAGGCTATGGCTACACCTTC	CASSLAFKLKRGQGSGYGYTF
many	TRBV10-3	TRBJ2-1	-	TGTGCCATCAGCAGCCGGGGCCGCTCCCTCTACAATGAGCAGTTCTTC	CAISSRGRSLYNEQFF
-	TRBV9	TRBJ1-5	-	TGTGCCAGCAGCGTAGGGGGAAGTCAGCCCCAGCATTTT	CASSVGGSQPQHF
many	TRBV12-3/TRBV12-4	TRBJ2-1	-	TGTGCCAGCAGTTCGGGGACTTACTACAATGAGCAGTTCTTC	CASSSGTYYNEQFF
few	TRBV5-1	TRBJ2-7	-	TGCGCCAGCAGCTTGGACAGGGTCGGGGTCCACGAGCAGTACTTC	CASSLDRVGVHEQYF
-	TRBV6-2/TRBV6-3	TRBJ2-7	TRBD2	TGTGCCAGCATCAACCCCTTAGCGGGGGGGGCCCACGAGCAGTACTTC	CASINPLAGGAHEQYF
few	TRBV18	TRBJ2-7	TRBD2	TGTGCCAGCTCACCTAGTGTGAGGACTAGCGGGACCCAACGGTACTTC	CASSPSVRTSGTQRYF
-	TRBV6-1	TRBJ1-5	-	TGTGACAGCAACCCAGGGTCCTCGTATAGCAATCAGCCCCAGCATTTT	CDSNPGSSYSNQPQHF
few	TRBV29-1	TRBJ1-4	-	TGCAGCGTTCGACATGGGGATGAAAAACTGTTTTTT	CSVRHGDEKLFF
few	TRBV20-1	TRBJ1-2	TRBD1	TGCAGTGCTACTTGGGTACCGGGAAGGGACAGGACCCCGTATGGCTACACCTTC	CSATWVPGRDRTPYGYTF